This note documents a single T cell receptor (beta chain) sequence. This sample was taken from a study of T cell responses to AZD1222 COVID-19 vaccine. Libraries were prepared by immunoSEQ multiplex PCR; TCRdb keeps only in-frame clonotypes and omits some of them. The sample includes 55,000 to 65,000 clones, 85% seen only once; the top ten take roughly 19%. This CDR3 region has 14 residues. V trimming: 4 bases; J trimming: 7 bases; junction bases outside the gene matches: 8. Germline V gives CDR1 LGHNT, CDR2 FRNRAP. The chain is built from TRBV12-5 and TRBJ1-1; 8 bases fit TRBD1. The origin of this receptor is an adult in good health. Source: peripheral blood, taken on day 0 of AZD1222 vaccination. The CDR3 protein is CASGSGQGYGEAFF. CDR3 DNA sequence: TGTGCTAGTGGTTCAGGACAGGGCTACGGTGAAGCTTTCTTT.